Each of the 15 T cell receptor beta chains below was sequenced from the same sample in a study. TCRdb redid the calling of the RT-PCR reads with MiXCR, one entry per CDR3 protein. Counted here are about 680,000 distinct CDR3 sequences, approximately 15% occurring once; the ten biggest clones make up 3.6%. Material for sequencing was memory CD4+ T cells from blood. The origin of the receptors is a female donor in good health, serving as a healthy control.

The chain combines TRBV7-9 with TRBJ2-3; D gene ambiguous. Trimming pared 2 bases from V and 5 bases from J, leaving 11 bases between. Germline V CDR1 and CDR2: SEHNR, FQNEAQ (reference sequence). The CDR3 is 14 amino acids. The DNA for the CDR3 is TGTGCCAGCAGCTTACTGGCGAGATTAGATACGCAGTATTTT. Its translation: CASSLLARLDTQYF.

This clonotype was counted a few times. The chain carries TRBV20-1 and TRBJ2-2; 15 bases agree with TRBD2. Trimming cost V 4 bases and J 3 bases; bases outside gene matches: 6. The CDR3 spans 17 residues. Looked up from germline, CDR1 is DFQATT and CDR2 is SNEGSKA (reference sequence). The CDR3, as DNA: TGCAGTGCTAAGGGACTAGCGGGAGGAGTAGACACCGGGGAGCTGTTTTTT. Protein sequence: CSAKGLAGGVDTGELFF.

This clonotype was seen a few times. The chain combines TRBV3-1 with TRBJ2-3, with 7 nucleotides matching TRBD2. V lost 0 bases, J lost 5 bases, and 5 bases stayed unmatched. Germline V gives CDR1 LGHDT, CDR2 YNNKEL (reference sequence). The CDR3 sequence is 15 residues long. This CDR3 is CASSQDRIAGDTQYF. CDR3 DNA sequence: TGTGCCAGCAGCCAAGATCGAATAGCGGGAGATACGCAGTATTTT.

The chain has TRBV12-3 or TRBV12-4 and TRBJ2-7, with D uncertain. The CDR3 consists of 12 residues. V was clipped by 5 bases and J by 3 bases, with 8 bases between them. The DNA for the CDR3 is TGTGCCAGCAGTGCAAGGAACTACGAGCAGTACTTC. Amino acids: CASSARNYEQYF.

This clonotype was recorded many times. V and J are TRBV24-1 and TRBJ2-1, with a tentative D call TRBD2 (5 bases). Between the trimmed V and J ends, which lost 5 bases and 8 bases, there was a span of 15 bases. The CDR3 has 14 amino acids. From germline, CDR1 is KGHDR and CDR2 SFDVKD. The CDR3 bases are TGTGCCACCAGTGTAGGCGCGGGTTTGCATGAGCAGTTCTTC. Amino acid sequence: CATSVGAGLHEQFF.

The chain has TRBV5-6 and TRBJ1-2; 8 nucleotides agree with TRBD1. This CDR3 is built from 16 residues. Losses at the gene ends were 0 bases for V and 4 bases for J; bases not matched to a gene: 8. CDR1 and CDR2 (germline): SGHDT, YYEEEE. CDR3 sequence: CASSLGWQGAAYGYTF. CDR3 nucleotides: TGTGCCAGCAGCTTGGGTTGGCAGGGGGCGGCCTATGGCTACACCTTC.

Many counts were recorded for this clonotype. V and J are TRBV12-3 or TRBV12-4 and TRBJ2-1; the match to TRBD2 covers 9 bases. The V and J ends lost 5 bases and 1 base, in that order; junction bases with no gene match: 6. The CDR3 sequence is 16 residues long. CDR3 sequence: CASSLGLAPSYNEQFF. The CDR3 DNA is TGTGCCAGCAGTCTCGGACTAGCGCCATCCTACAATGAGCAGTTCTTC.

The rearrangement joins TRBV3-1 to TRBJ2-1; TRBD2 matches at 7 bases. The germline V gene encodes CDR1 LGHDT and CDR2 YNNKEL (reference sequence). V lost 2 bases, J lost 8 bases, and 6 bases stayed unmatched. The CDR3 covers 14 residues. The CDR3 sequence: CASSQSSGYDEQFF. The CDR3 bases are TGTGCCAGCAGCCAAAGTAGCGGGTACGATGAGCAGTTCTTC.

This clonotype came up many times. The genes are TRBV4-3 and TRBJ2-7, with TRBD1 matching 7 bases. This CDR3 comprises 16 residues. Germline CDR1 reads LGHNA; CDR2 reads YSLEER. V was pared by 4 bases and J by 5 bases, with 14 bases of the junction left unmatched. The CDR3 DNA is TGCGCCAGCAGCCGTAGGGTGCTCGACAGGGAAAACGAGCAGTACTTC. The encoded protein is CASSRRVLDRENEQYF.

This clonotype has only a few counts. This chain connects TRBV19 to TRBJ2-2; TRBD1 is a possible D gene (6 bases). CDR1 and CDR2 from the germline V gene are LNHDA and SQIVND (reference sequence). V was clipped by 9 bases and J by 5 bases, with 16 bases between them. CDR3 length equals 14 residues. CDR3 protein: CASLEQGWTGELFF. CDR3 bases: TGTGCCAGCCTCGAACAGGGTTGGACCGGGGAGCTGTTTTTT.

This clonotype has only one observation. The chain links TRBV6-2 or TRBV6-3 to TRBJ1-6; D possibly corresponds to TRBD1 (5 bases). This CDR3 comprises 17 residues. V lost 6 bases to trimming and J lost 3 bases, with 18 bases between them. Germline V gene sequence: CDR1 MNHEY, CDR2 SVGEGT. The CDR3 is CASRRDSDSYYNSPLHF. The CDR3 nucleotides read TGTGCCAGCAGGAGAGATTCCGACAGCTACTATAATTCACCCCTCCACTTT.

This clonotype was seen at least ten times. The rearrangement links TRBV7-2 to TRBJ2-7; tentatively, D is TRBD1 or TRBD2 (6 bases each). The length of the CDR3 is 13 residues. Between the trimmed V and J ends, which lost 1 base and 7 bases, there was a span of 11 bases. Per germline, CDR1 SGHTA and CDR2 FQGNSA. The chain's CDR3 is CASSLGQGREQYF. The CDR3 region has the DNA TGTGCCAGCAGCTTAGGCCAGGGGAGGGAGCAGTACTTC.

The V call is TRBV6-2 or TRBV6-3, the J call TRBJ1-2; D not certain. This CDR3 has 14 residues. Germline V CDR1 and CDR2: MNHEY, SVGEGT. Trimming stripped 0 bases from V and 4 bases from J, with 9 bases between. The CDR3 loop reads CASSYSGELYGYTF. The CDR3 DNA reads as TGTGCCAGCAGTTACTCGGGCGAACTCTATGGCTACACCTTC.

V and J are TRBV6-5 and TRBJ2-1; TRBD2 matches 7 bases. Germline V lookup: CDR1 MNHEY, CDR2 SVGAGI. J lost 2 bases, V lost 2 bases, and 3 bases had no gene match. The CDR3 spans 15 residues. The CDR3 is CASSYPGGPYNEQFF. The CDR3 region has the DNA TGTGCCAGCAGTTACCCGGGAGGCCCCTACAATGAGCAGTTCTTC.

This clonotype was detected ten times or more. The rearrangement uses TRBV7-9 and TRBJ2-1; either TRBD1 or TRBD2 may supply D (5 bases each). CDR1 is SEHNR, CDR2 FQNEAQ, per germline (reference sequence). The CDR3 runs 17 residues. The V end lost 5 bases, the J end lost 1 base, and 18 bases lay between the germline ends. In DNA, the CDR3 is TGTGCCAGCAGCCCACAGGCCGGGGCCGGGTCCTACAATGAGCAGTTCTTC. This encodes CASSPQAGAGSYNEQFF.